The T cell receptor (beta chain) described here comes from a study of PD-L1 blockade in urothelial cancer. Study-wide context: The patients' atezolizumab therapy, 1,200 mg intravenously every 3 weeks, started in 2014. Median T cell yield per blood sample was over 140,000 cells. At 3 weeks (second dose) and 6 weeks after starting treatment, blood was analyzed.

Time point denoted: peripheral blood 6 weeks after treatment start. The repertoire was sequenced with immunoSEQ multiplex PCR; TCRdb's copy has only in-frame clones and lacks some. The repertoire holds around 38,000 clones, with around 88% as singletons. Trimming stripped 5 bases from V and 0 bases from J, with 13 bases between. CDR1 SEHNR and CDR2 FQNEAQ come from the germline V gene (reference sequence). The CDR3 is made up of 15 amino acids. The chain combines TRBV7-9 with TRBJ1-1, with a tentative D call TRBD1 (5 bases). The sequence was obtained from a man between 60 and 70 years old with urothelial cancer. This specimen consisted of PBMCs, obtained around atezolizumab (anti-PD-L1) treatment. CDR3 DNA: TGTGCCAGCAGCGCGGTCGACAGCCTGAACACTGAAGCTTTCTTT. Its translation: CASSAVDSLNTEAFF.